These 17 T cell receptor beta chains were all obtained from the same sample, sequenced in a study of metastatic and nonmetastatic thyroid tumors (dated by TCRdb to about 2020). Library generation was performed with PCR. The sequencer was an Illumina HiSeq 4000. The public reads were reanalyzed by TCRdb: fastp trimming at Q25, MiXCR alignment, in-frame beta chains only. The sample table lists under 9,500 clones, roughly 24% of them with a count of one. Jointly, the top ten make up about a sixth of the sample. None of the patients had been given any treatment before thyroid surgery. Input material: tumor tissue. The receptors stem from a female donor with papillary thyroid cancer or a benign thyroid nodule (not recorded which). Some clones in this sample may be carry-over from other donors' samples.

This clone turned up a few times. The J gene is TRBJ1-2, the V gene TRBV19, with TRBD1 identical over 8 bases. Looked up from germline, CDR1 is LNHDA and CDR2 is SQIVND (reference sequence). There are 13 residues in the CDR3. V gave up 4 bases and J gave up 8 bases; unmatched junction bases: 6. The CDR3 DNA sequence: TGTGCCAGTAGTAGACAGGGGATTGTAGGCTACACCTTC. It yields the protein CASSRQGIVGYTF.

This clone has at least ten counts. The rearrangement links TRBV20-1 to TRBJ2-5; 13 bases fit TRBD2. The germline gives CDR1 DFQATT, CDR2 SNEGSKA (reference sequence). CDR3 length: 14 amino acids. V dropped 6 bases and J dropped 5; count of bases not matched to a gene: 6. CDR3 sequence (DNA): TGCAGTGCAAGGACTAGCGGGAGTTTCGAGACCCAGTACTTC. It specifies CSARTSGSFETQYF.

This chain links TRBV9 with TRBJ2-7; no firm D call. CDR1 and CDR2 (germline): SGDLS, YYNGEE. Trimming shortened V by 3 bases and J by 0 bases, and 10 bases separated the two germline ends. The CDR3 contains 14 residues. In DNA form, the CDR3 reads TGTGCCAGCAGCGCGGATGGCAGCTCCTACGAGCAGTACTTC. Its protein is CASSADGSSYEQYF.

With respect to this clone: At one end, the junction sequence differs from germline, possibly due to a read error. CDR3 sequence (DNA): TGTGCCAGCAGCTTAGTTAACAGGGGAAACACTGAGGCTTTCTTT. It is translated as CASSLVNRGNTEAFF. The chain has TRBV7-2 and TRBJ1-1, with 7 positions matching TRBD1. Germline lookup yields CDR1 SGHTA and CDR2 FQGNSA. CDR3 length: 15 residues.

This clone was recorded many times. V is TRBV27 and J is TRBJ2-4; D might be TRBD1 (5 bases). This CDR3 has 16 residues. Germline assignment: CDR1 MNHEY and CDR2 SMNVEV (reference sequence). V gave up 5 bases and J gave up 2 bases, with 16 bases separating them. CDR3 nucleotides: TGTGCCAGCAGTAGAGGCAGGGAACGAACCAAAAACATTCAGTACTTC. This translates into CASSRGRERTKNIQYF.

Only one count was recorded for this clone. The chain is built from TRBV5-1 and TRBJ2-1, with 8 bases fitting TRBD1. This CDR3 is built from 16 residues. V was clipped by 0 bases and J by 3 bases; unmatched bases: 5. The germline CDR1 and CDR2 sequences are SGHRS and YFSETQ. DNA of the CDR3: TGCGCCAGCAGCTTGGGCCCAGGGGGCATCTACAATGAGCAGTTCTTC. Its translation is CASSLGPGGIYNEQFF.

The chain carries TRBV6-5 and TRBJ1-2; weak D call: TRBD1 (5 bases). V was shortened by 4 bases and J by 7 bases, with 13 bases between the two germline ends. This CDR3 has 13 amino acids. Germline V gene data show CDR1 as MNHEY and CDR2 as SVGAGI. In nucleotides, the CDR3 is TGTGCCAGCAGTTTTACAGGTGGGACTGGCTACACCTTC. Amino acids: CASSFTGGTGYTF.

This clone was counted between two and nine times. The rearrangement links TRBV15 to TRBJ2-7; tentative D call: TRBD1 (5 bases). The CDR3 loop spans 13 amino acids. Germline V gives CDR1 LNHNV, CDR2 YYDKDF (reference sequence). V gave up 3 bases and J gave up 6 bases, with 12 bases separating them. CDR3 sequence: CATSRQGLGEQYF. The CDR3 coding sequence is TGTGCCACCAGCAGGCAGGGTTTGGGCGAGCAGTACTTC.

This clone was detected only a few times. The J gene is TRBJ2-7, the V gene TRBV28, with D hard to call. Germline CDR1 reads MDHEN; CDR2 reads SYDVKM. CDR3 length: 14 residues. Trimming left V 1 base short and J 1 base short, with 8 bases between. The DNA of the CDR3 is TGTGCCAGCAGTTTATCAAGGTTATCCTACGAGCAGTACTTC. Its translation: CASSLSRLSYEQYF.

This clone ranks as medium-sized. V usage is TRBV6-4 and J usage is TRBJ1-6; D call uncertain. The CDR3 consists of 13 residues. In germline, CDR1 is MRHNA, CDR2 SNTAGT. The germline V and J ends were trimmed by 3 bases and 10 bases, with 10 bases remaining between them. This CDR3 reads CASSEEGESPLHF. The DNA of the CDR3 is TGTGCCAGCAGTGAGGAGGGCGAATCACCCCTCCACTTT.

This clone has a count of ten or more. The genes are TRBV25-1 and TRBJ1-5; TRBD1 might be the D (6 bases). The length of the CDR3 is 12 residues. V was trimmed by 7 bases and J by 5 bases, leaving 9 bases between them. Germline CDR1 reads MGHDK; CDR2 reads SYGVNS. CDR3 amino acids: CASNRAHQPQHF. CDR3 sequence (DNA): TGTGCCAGCAACAGGGCCCATCAGCCCCAGCATTTT.

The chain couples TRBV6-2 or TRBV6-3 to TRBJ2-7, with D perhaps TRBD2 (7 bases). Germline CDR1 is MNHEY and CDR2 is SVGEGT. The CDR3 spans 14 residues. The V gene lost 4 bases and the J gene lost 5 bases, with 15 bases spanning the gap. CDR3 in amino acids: CASSLGGASDEQYF. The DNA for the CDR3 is TGTGCCAGCAGTTTAGGGGGGGCTAGCGACGAGCAGTACTTC.

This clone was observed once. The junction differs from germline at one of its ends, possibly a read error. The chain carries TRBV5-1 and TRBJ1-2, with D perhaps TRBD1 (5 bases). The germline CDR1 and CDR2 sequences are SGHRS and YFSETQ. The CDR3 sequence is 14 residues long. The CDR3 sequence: CASSVGVYQGGYTF. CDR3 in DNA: TGCGCCAGCAGCGTAGGGGTATATCAAGGTGGCTACACATTC.

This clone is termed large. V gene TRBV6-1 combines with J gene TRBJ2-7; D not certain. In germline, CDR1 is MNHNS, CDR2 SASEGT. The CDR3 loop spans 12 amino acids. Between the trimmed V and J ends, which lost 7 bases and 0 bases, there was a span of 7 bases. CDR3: CASIESSYEQYF. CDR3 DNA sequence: TGTGCCAGCATTGAGTCCTCCTACGAGCAGTACTTC.

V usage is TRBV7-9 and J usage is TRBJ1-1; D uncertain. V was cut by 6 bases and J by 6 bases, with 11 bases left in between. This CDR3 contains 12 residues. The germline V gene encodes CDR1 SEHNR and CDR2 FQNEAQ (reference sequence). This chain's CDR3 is CASSDAMSEAFF. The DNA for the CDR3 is TGTGCCAGCAGTGATGCCATGTCTGAAGCTTTCTTT.

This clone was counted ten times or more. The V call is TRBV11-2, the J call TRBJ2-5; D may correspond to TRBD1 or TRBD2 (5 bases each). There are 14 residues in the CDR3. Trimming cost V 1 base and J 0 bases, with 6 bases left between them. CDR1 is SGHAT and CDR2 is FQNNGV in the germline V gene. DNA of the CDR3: TGTGCCAGCAGCTTAGCGGGACACCAAGAGACCCAGTACTTC. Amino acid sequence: CASSLAGHQETQYF.

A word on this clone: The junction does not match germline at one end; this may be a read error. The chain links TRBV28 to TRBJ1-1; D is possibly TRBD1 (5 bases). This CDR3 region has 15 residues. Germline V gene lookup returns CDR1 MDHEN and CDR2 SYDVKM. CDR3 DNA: TGTGCCGGCAGCCACCGATCAACAAGGGGCCGTGAAGCTTTCTTT. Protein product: CAGSHRSTRGREAFF. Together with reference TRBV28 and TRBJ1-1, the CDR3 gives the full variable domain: DVKVTQSSRYLVKRTGEKVFLECVQDMDHENMFWYRQDPGLGLRLIYFSYDVKMKEKGDIPEGYSVSREKKERFSLILESASTNQTSMYLCAGSHRSTRGREAFFGQGTRLTVV.